The following is a T cell receptor beta chain sequence with its context. No antigen is known for it. These data belong to a study of T-cell reconstitution after alpha-beta-depleted transplantation in children. Study-level findings and limits: Some patients showed high day-60 TCRbeta diversity, which derived from surviving recipient T cells and thymic progenitors.

Germline CDR1 is MNHEY and CDR2 is SVGAGI. V gave up 0 bases and J gave up 10 bases; unmatched junction bases: 4. This CDR3 is 15 amino acids long. The authors prepared the TCRbeta library with unique molecular identifiers. TCRdb used MiXCR to reprocess the PCR reads, holding one entry per CDR3 protein. The sample has about a million distinct CDR3 sequences; about 29% are singletons. The material was PBMCs, mostly from graft donor cells, obtained 360 days after TCRalphabeta/CD19-depleted stem cell transplant. The sequence was collected from a boy younger than two who had a stem cell transplant for SCID, so the T cells may come from the graft donor. The chain recombines TRBV6-5 with TRBJ1-6; the match to TRBD1 covers 9 bases. CDR3 nucleotide sequence: TGTGCCAGCAGTTACTCCGGGACAGGGAGATCACCCCTCCACTTT. It encodes CASSYSGTGRSPLHF.